A selection of T cell receptor beta chains follows, all from one sample in a study of sequential checkpoint blockade in melanoma. Assay used: immunoSEQ multiplex PCR; TCRdb lists only in-frame clones, some missing. The sample has roughly 5,400 clones; approximately 24% are singletons. The sequencing used tumor tissue (inferred from file names), collected from a patient given nivolumab and ipilimumab in sequence. The source of these receptors is a human donor with melanoma. The CDR3 runs from the conserved cysteine through the conserved F or W. A D gene is named only where the DNA matches it firmly. Size values are once, few and many counts, or a class for expanded clones, and some rows have none.

v_call	clone_size	j_call	d_call	cdr3_nt	cdr3_aa
TRBV11-3	medium-sized	TRBJ2-3	.	TGTGCCAGCAGCTCGCTGAGCTTTGGCACAGATACGCAGTATTTT	CASSSLSFGTDTQYF
TRBV6-8	.	TRBJ2-5	.	TGTGCCAGCAGACCCTCCGGGCAGGGCCAAGAGACCCAGTACTTC	CASRPSGQGQETQYF
TRBV18	.	TRBJ2-5	.	TGTGCCAGCTCACCGTCGACAGGAGCAGGTGGAGAGACCCAGTACTTC	CASSPSTGAGGETQYF
TRBV11-3	few	TRBJ2-7	.	TGTGCCAGCAGCTTACGAGGTTTTCCGAGCTCCTACGAGCAGTACTTC	CASSLRGFPSSYEQYF
TRBV9	many	TRBJ2-7	.	TGTGCCAGCAGCGTAGAGGCCAGCTACGAGCAGTACTTC	CASSVEASYEQYF
TRBV6-8	.	TRBJ2-6	TRBD1	TGTGCCAGCAGACTGACAGGGGGGATTAGTGGGGCCAACGTCCTGACTTTC	CASRLTGGISGANVLTF
TRBV11-3	.	TRBJ2-7	.	TGTGCCAGCAGCTTAGGAGTCATGGTGGGGGGCCGCGACGAGCAGTACTTC	CASSLGVMVGGRDEQYF
TRBV28	.	TRBJ2-7	.	TGTGCCAGCAGGGAGGACAGCTCCTACGAGCAGTACTTC	CASREDSSYEQYF
TRBV28	.	TRBJ2-2	.	TGTGCCAGCAGTTTATGGGGGCGTTGGACCGGGGAGCTGTTTTTT	CASSLWGRWTGELFF
TRBV11-3	few	TRBJ2-3	.	TGTGCCAGCAGCCGCAGTACAGGAGTCACAGATACGCAGTATTTT	CASSRSTGVTDTQYF
TRBV9	few	TRBJ2-2	TRBD1	TGTGCCAGCAGCAGACAGGGTTCGGGTAACACCGGGGAGCTGTTTTTT	CASSRQGSGNTGELFF
TRBV11-3	many	TRBJ2-5	TRBD2	TGTGCCAGCAGCTGGGGCGGGAGAGGCCAAGAGACCCAGTACTTC	CASSWGGRGQETQYF
TRBV28	.	TRBJ2-1	.	TGTGCCAGCGGACACGGGACACTAGCTATCTACAATGAGCAGTTCTTC	CASGHGTLAIYNEQFF
TRBV29-1	large	TRBJ2-3	.	TGCAGCGTTGATGTGGGGTTTCGCACAGATACGCAGTATTTT	CSVDVGFRTDTQYF
TRBV30	.	TRBJ2-5	TRBD1	TGTGCCTGGACCAACAGGGACAGGCAAGAGACCCAGTACTTC	CAWTNRDRQETQYF
TRBV11-3	medium-sized	TRBJ1-6	TRBD1	TGTGCCAGCAGCCCCGGGACAGCGATTAATTCACCCCTCCACTTT	CASSPGTAINSPLHF
TRBV19	.	TRBJ2-1	.	TGTGCCAGTAGGGAGCTTGGGGGCAATGAGCAGTTCTTC	CASRELGGNEQFF
TRBV25-1	.	TRBJ1-2	TRBD1	TGTGCCAGCAGCTACGGCGGGACAGCTGCTTGGGGCTACACCTTC	CASSYGGTAAWGYTF
TRBV6-8	.	TRBJ1-5	.	TGTGCCAGCGAGGATAGCAATCAGCCCCAGCATTTT	CASEDSNQPQHF
TRBV14	.	TRBJ2-5	TRBD2	TGTGCCAGCAGCCAAGCACTAGCGGGAGGAGAGACCCAGTACTTC	CASSQALAGGETQYF
TRBV6-1	.	TRBJ2-1	TRBD2	TGTGCCATCAGTGAAGGACTAGCGGGGGGAAATGAGCAGTTCTTC	CAISEGLAGGNEQFF
TRBV18	.	TRBJ2-3	.	TGTGCCAGCTCACCCTCGCGAGATACGCAGTATTTT	CASSPSRDTQYF
TRBV28	few	TRBJ1-5	.	TGTGCCAGCAGTTTGTCTGGGACGGGCAATCAGCCCCAGCATTTT	CASSLSGTGNQPQHF
TRBV29-1	medium-sized	TRBJ2-7	.	TGCAGCGTTGAAGATCGAGCGGTCTATCCCTACGAGCAGTACTTC	CSVEDRAVYPYEQYF
TRBV28	.	TRBJ1-4	.	TGTGCCAGCAGTTTATTAAGAGATGAAAAACTGTTTTTT	CASSLLRDEKLFF
TRBV6-8	large	TRBJ1-1	TRBD1	TGTGCCAGCAGGATTACAGGGGACACTGAAGCTTTCTTT	CASRITGDTEAFF
TRBV7-6	few	TRBJ2-7	.	TGTGCCAGCAGCTTACGCGAGGCCTCCTACGAGCAGTACTTC	CASSLREASYEQYF
TRBV6-7	few	TRBJ2-1	.	TGTGCCAGCAGTTACGTGGGGGCCACCTACAATGAGCAGTTCTTC	CASSYVGATYNEQFF
TRBV6-8	.	TRBJ2-5	.	TGTGCCAGCAGTTACAGAGCGAGAGAGACCCAGTACTTC	CASSYRARETQYF
TRBV5-1	.	TRBJ1-2	TRBD1	TGCGCCAGCAGCCTAGACAGGGCGGGCTATGGCTACACCTTC	CASSLDRAGYGYTF